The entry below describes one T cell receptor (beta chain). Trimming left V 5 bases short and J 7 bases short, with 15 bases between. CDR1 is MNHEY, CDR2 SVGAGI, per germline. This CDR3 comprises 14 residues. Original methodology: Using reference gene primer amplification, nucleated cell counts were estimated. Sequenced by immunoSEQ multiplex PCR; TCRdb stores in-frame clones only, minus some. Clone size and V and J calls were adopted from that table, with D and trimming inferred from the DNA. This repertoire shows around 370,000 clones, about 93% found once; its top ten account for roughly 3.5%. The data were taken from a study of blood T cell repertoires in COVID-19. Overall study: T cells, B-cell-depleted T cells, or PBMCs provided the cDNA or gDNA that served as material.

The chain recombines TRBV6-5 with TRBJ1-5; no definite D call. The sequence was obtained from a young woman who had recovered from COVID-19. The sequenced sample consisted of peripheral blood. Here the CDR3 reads CASSLEGLGQPQHF. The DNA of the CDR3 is TGTGCCAGCAGTCTAGAGGGTCTCGGGCAGCCCCAGCATTTT.